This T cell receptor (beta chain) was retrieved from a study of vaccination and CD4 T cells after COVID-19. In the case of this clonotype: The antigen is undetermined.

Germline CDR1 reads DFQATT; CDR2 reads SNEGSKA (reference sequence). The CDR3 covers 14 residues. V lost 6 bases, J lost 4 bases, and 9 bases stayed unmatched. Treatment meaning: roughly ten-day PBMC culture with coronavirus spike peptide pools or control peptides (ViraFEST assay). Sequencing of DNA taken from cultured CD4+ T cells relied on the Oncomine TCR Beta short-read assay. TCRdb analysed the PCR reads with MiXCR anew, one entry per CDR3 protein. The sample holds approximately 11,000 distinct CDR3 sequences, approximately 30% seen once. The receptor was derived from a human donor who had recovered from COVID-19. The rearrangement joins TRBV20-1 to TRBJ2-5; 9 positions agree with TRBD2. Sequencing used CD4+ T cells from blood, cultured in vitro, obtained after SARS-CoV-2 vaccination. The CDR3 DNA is TGCAGTGCCGATAAGGGACTAGCTGGAGAGACCCAGTACTTC. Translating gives CSADKGLAGETQYF.